This is a list of T cell receptor beta chains from one sample in a study of blood T cell repertoires in COVID-19. Repertoires were generated with immunoSEQ multiplex PCR, while TCRdb's copy carries only in-frame clones and drops some. The sample yields 150,000 to 200,000 clones, 75% to 85% seen once. The sample comprised PBMCs or T cells enriched from blood (not recorded which). These receptor sequences come from a woman aged 45-65 years with acute COVID-19. The CDR3 runs from the conserved cysteine through the conserved F or W. D genes are given only for firm matches. Size values are once, few and many counts, or a class for expanded clones, and some rows have none.

clone size	J gene	V gene	D gene	CDR3 protein
NA	TRBJ2-5	TRBV2	NA	CASRGQSVETQYF
NA	TRBJ1-2	TRBV4-1	NA	CASSQETGNYGYTF
NA	TRBJ1-5	TRBV5-5	NA	CASSFMGGRGNQPQHF
once	TRBJ2-5	TRBV7-2	TRBD2	CASSLAVLAGQETQYF
few	TRBJ2-1	TRBV12-3/TRBV12-4	NA	CASSLGTYNEQFF
NA	TRBJ2-3	TRBV7-9	NA	CASGDAEGAKYF
few	TRBJ2-6	TRBV4-1	NA	CASSHRFSGANVLTF
NA	TRBJ1-1	TRBV3-1/TRBV3-2	NA	CASGFGVWNTEAFF
few	TRBJ2-1	TRBV28	TRBD1	CASGSSLGQPTIGNEQFF
NA	TRBJ1-1	TRBV9	TRBD1	CASSSPDRGRPEAFF
NA	TRBJ1-3	TRBV6-5	NA	CASSYSRQSTGNTIYF
NA	TRBJ1-1	TRBV4-1	TRBD1	CASSQAGGGNTEAFF
NA	TRBJ1-2	TRBV28	TRBD1	CASQDRWVGYTF
NA	TRBJ2-5	TRBV9	TRBD2	CASSPTSGGVETQYF
NA	TRBJ1-2	TRBV6-4	TRBD1	CASSEDRGGYTF
NA	TRBJ1-2	TRBV7-8	NA	CASSWKLQAVGGYTF
few	TRBJ1-2	TRBV19	NA	CASSTAEFLYGYTF
NA	TRBJ1-6	TRBV12-5	TRBD1	CASGSPQGQGRLMNSPLHF